The 11 T cell receptor beta chains below come from one sample, sequenced in a study of blood T cell repertoires in COVID-19. Clones were read by immunoSEQ multiplex PCR, and TCRdb kept only the in-frame ones, dropping some. The repertoire holds under 130,000 clones, with roughly 80% as singletons. Input material: peripheral blood. Receptors were obtained from a man in his sixties or seventies with active or convalescent COVID-19.

This clone was recorded many times. The chain joins TRBV10-1 to TRBJ1-5; TRBD1 matches 8 bases. Germline CDR1 and CDR2: WNHNN and SYGVQD (reference sequence). The CDR3 totals 14 residues. The trim removed 6 bases at V and 10 bases at J, leaving 11 bases unmatched. The CDR3 bases are TGCGCCAGCAGAAACTCAGGGGGCGATGACCCCCAGCATTTT. It specifies CASRNSGGDDPQHF.

The gene calls are TRBV5-1 and TRBJ2-7; 7 bases match TRBD2. CDR1 is SGHRS and CDR2 is YFSETQ in the germline V gene. The CDR3 is 14 amino acids. After removal of 0 bases from V and 6 bases from J, the junction contained 6 bases not matched to a gene. CDR3 in amino acids: CASSLAGTISEQYF. The DNA of the CDR3 is TGCGCCAGCAGCTTGGCGGGGACTATCAGCGAGCAGTACTTC. Together with reference TRBV5-1 and TRBJ2-7, the CDR3 gives the full variable domain: KAGVTQTPRYLIKTRGQQVTLSCSPISGHRSVSWYQQTPGQGLQFLFEYFSETQRNKGNFPGRFSGRQFSNSRSEMNVSTLELGDSALYLCASSLAGTISEQYFGPGTRLTVT.

The CDR3 DNA sequence: TGTGCCAGCAGCCGGGACAGGCCTAATGAAAAACTGTTTTTT. This gives the protein CASSRDRPNEKLFF. This chain links TRBV5-8 with TRBJ1-4; 8 bases align to TRBD1. The CDR3 is 14 residues long. Trimming cost V 4 bases and J 3 bases; bases outside gene matches: 2. Per the germline V gene, CDR1 is SGHTS and CDR2 is YDEGEE. The whole variable domain, remainder taken from reference TRBV5-8 and TRBJ1-4, is EAGVTQSPTHLIKTRGQQATLRCSPISGHTSVYWYQQALGLGLQFLLWYDEGEERNRGNFPPRFSGRQFPNYSSELNVNALELEDSALYLCASSRDRPNEKLFFGSGTQLSVL.

The chain combines TRBV6-5 with TRBJ1-2, with 10 bases matching TRBD1. The V and J ends lost 7 bases and 8 bases, in that order; junction bases with no gene match: 10. The CDR3 consists of 14 residues. Germline values: CDR1 MNHEY, CDR2 SVGAGI. The CDR3 bases are TGTGCCAGCATTTCGGACAGGGGGTTCGGAGGCTACACCTTC. Protein sequence: CASISDRGFGGYTF.

This clone was picked up one time. The V call is TRBV30, the J call TRBJ1-2, with D tentatively TRBD1 (5 bases). This CDR3 is built from 14 residues. Germline CDR1 reads GTSNPN; CDR2 reads SVGIG (reference sequence). The V gene lost 2 bases and the J gene lost 8 bases, with 18 bases spanning the gap. Here the CDR3 DNA reads TGTGCCTGGAGTCCTGGACGGCTCTGGGGCGGCTACACCTTC. Translating gives CAWSPGRLWGGYTF.

The table lists this clone with a few counts. The chain carries TRBV24-1 and TRBJ1-2, with 9 positions matching TRBD1. V shed 3 bases, J shed 8 bases, and the junction held 6 bases outside the gene matches. The CDR3 is made up of 14 amino acids. The germline V gene has CDR1 KGHDR and CDR2 SFDVKD. The CDR3 here is CATSDPTGGEGYTF. As DNA, the CDR3 is TGTGCCACCAGTGATCCCACAGGGGGCGAGGGCTACACCTTC.

V is TRBV5-1 and J is TRBJ2-5, with 9 bases that match TRBD2. Germline V CDR1 and CDR2: SGHRS, YFSETQ. V lost 3 bases to trimming and J lost 1 base; unmatched junction nucleotides: 7. There are 16 residues in the CDR3. This chain's CDR3 is CASSYLAGAVQETQYF. The CDR3 DNA sequence: TGCGCCAGCAGCTACTTAGCGGGAGCGGTCCAAGAGACCCAGTACTTC.

CDR3 amino acids: CASSQDVLREQYF. In nucleotides, the CDR3 is TGTGCCAGCAGCCAAGATGTACTGAGGGAGCAGTACTTC. V and J are TRBV3-1 (or the pseudogene TRBV3-2) and TRBJ2-7, with D hard to call. The germline V gene encodes CDR1 LGHDT and CDR2 YNNKEL (reference sequence). The CDR3 length is 13 residues. The germline V and J ends were trimmed by 0 bases and 7 bases, with 10 bases remaining between them.

The genes are TRBV5-8 and TRBJ1-6; D may be TRBD1 (6 bases). Trimming removed 4 bases at V and 7 bases at J, with 18 bases between. In germline, CDR1 is SGHTS, CDR2 YDEGEE. The CDR3 extends over 16 amino acids. CDR3 nucleotide sequence: TGTGCCAGCAGCCTAAACCGGGACAATAGGAATTCACCCCTCCACTTT. This gives the protein CASSLNRDNRNSPLHF. The full variable domain, completed using reference TRBV5-8 and TRBJ1-6, is EAGVTQSPTHLIKTRGQQATLRCSPISGHTSVYWYQQALGLGLQFLLWYDEGEERNRGNFPPRFSGRQFPNYSSELNVNALELEDSALYLCASSLNRDNRNSPLHFGNGTRLTVT.

The CDR3 loop is CASSLGTRDTDTQYF. DNA of the CDR3: TGTGCCAGCAGCTTGGGGACTAGAGATACAGATACGCAGTATTTT. The rearrangement uses TRBV7-9 and TRBJ2-3; TRBD2 aligns across 8 bases. Germline V gene lookup returns CDR1 SEHNR and CDR2 FQNEAQ (reference sequence). This CDR3 contains 15 residues. V trimming: 3 bases; J trimming: 3 bases; junction bases outside the gene matches: 5. The entire variable domain, with the rest obtained from reference TRBV7-9 and TRBJ2-3, is as follows: DTGVSQNPRHKITKRGQNVTFRCDPISEHNRLYWYRQTLGQGPEFLTYFQNEAQLEKSRLLSDRFSAERPKGSFSTLEIQRTEQGDSAMYLCASSLGTRDTDTQYFGPGTRLTVL.

The chain recombines TRBV27 with TRBJ1-4, with D perhaps TRBD1 (5 bases). V was cut by 1 base and J by 7 bases, with 16 bases left in between. The CDR3 covers 16 residues. Germline loops: CDR1 MNHEY, CDR2 SMNVEV (reference sequence). CDR3 protein: CASSLYRGVGGEKLFF. Here the CDR3 DNA reads TGTGCCAGCAGTTTATACCGGGGGGTAGGAGGTGAAAAACTGTTTTTT.